This passage covers 29 T cell receptor beta chains from one sample sequenced in a study of cytomegalovirus exposure and HLA in healthy donors. Both 60 Vbeta primers and 13 Jbeta primers went into the PCR. Sequencing was performed with immunoSEQ multiplex PCR; in TCRdb, only in-frame clones are kept and a portion is missing. The repertoire consists of 140,000 to 150,000 clones, with 70% to 85% occurring once and the leading ten covering roughly 10%. The sample consisted of PBMCs. These receptors all stem from a woman aged 55-69 years in good health and CMV-seropositive.

This chain joins TRBV7-9 and TRBJ1-5; the D gene is possibly TRBD1 (6 bases). CDR3 size: 16 residues. V was clipped by 5 bases and J by 1 base, with 15 bases between them. The germline gives CDR1 SEHNR, CDR2 FQNEAQ (reference sequence). The CDR3 sequence is CASSPEGGGSNQPQHF. CDR3 DNA: TGTGCCAGCAGCCCGGAGGGGGGAGGGAGCAATCAGCCCCAGCATTTT.

V is TRBV15 and J is TRBJ2-5; maybe TRBD2 (5 bases). Germline V gene sequence: CDR1 LNHNV, CDR2 YYDKDF (reference sequence). V shed 4 bases and J shed 5 bases, with 17 bases lying between them. This CDR3 is built from 15 residues. The CDR3 loop reads CATSNPGYPGETQYF. In DNA form, the CDR3 reads TGTGCCACCAGCAATCCAGGTTACCCGGGGGAGACCCAGTACTTC.

The chain is built from TRBV18 and TRBJ1-2; D is ambiguous. CDR3 length equals 12 residues. Per the germline V gene, CDR1 is KGHSH and CDR2 is LQKENI. With 5 bases removed from V and 8 bases from J, the gap between germline ends came to 12 bases. The CDR3 nucleotides read TGTGCCAGCTCAGTCGAGGGCGGGGGCTACACCTTC. This sequence encodes CASSVEGGGYTF.

This clone came up once. V and J are TRBV4-1 and TRBJ2-3; possible D gene TRBD2, 6 bases. Between the trimmed V and J ends, which lost 2 bases and 10 bases, there was a span of 16 bases. The germline gives CDR1 MGHRA, CDR2 YSYEKL. The CDR3 is 14 amino acids. The CDR3 nucleotides read TGCGCCAGCAGCCAACCAGGGACTGCGGTTGCGCAGTATTTT. Its protein product is CASSQPGTAVAQYF.

The gene calls are TRBV5-4 and TRBJ2-7; a possible D gene is TRBD1 (6 bases). This CDR3 region has 14 residues. The V and J ends lost 1 base and 3 bases respectively, with 11 bases between them. Germline V gives CDR1 SGHNT, CDR2 YYREEE (reference sequence). The CDR3 DNA follows: TGTGCCAGCAGCTTGCAGGGGAACTTCTACGAGCAGTACTTC. It yields the protein CASSLQGNFYEQYF.

The rearrangement uses TRBV19 and TRBJ2-1; 7 bases line up with TRBD2. This CDR3 comprises 14 residues. The V and J ends lost 5 bases and 10 bases, in that order; junction bases with no gene match: 11. Germline V gene data show CDR1 as LNHDA and CDR2 as SQIVND (reference sequence). CDR3 in DNA: TGTGCCAGTAGTGGTACTAGCGTGATAGCGGAGCAGTTCTTC. Protein product: CASSGTSVIAEQFF. The full variable domain, its missing parts supplied by reference TRBV19 and TRBJ2-1, is DGGITQSPKYLFRKEGQNVTLSCEQNLNHDAMYWYRQDPGQGLRLIYYSQIVNDFQKGDIAEGYSVSREKKESFPLTVTSAQKNPTAFYLCASSGTSVIAEQFFGPGTRLTVL.

In this sample, this clone turned up a few times. The rearrangement joins TRBV28 to TRBJ1-1; weak D call: TRBD1 (6 bases). Trimming shortened V by 2 bases and J by 5 bases, and 9 bases separated the two germline ends. This CDR3 has 13 residues. CDR1 is MDHEN, CDR2 SYDVKM, per germline. The CDR3 reads CASSLTTGTEAFF. DNA of the CDR3: TGTGCCAGCAGTTTAACCACAGGGACTGAAGCTTTCTTT.

The chain uses TRBV4-2 and TRBJ2-2; 11 bases match TRBD2. The CDR3 sequence is 17 residues long. The junction had 8 bases not matched to a gene; V was cut back by 2 bases and J by 6 bases. The germline gives CDR1 LGHNA, CDR2 YNFKEQ. The CDR3 region has the DNA TGTGCCAGCAGCCAAAGGCAACTAGCGGGAGAATCCGGGGAGCTGTTTTTT. It encodes CASSQRQLAGESGELFF.

The chain couples TRBV9 to TRBJ1-1; D is uncertain. Germline loops: CDR1 SGDLS, CDR2 YYNGEE. V was shortened by 3 bases and J by 11 bases, with 17 bases between the two germline ends. The CDR3 contains 13 residues. Written as DNA, the CDR3 is TGTGCCAGCAGCGCGCACCCCACAGTCACTGCTTTCTTT. It codes for CASSAHPTVTAFF. Full variable domain (rest looked up from reference TRBV9 and TRBJ1-1): DSGVTQTPKHLITATGQRVTLRCSPRSGDLSVYWYQQSLDQGLQFLIQYYNGEERAKGNILERFSAQQFPDLHSELNLSSLELGDSALYFCASSAHPTVTAFFGQGTRLTVV.

CDR3 sequence: CASQGAPTEAFF. In nucleotides, the CDR3 is TGTGCCAGCCAGGGGGCCCCCACTGAAGCTTTCTTT. The chain is built from TRBV19 and TRBJ1-1, with 8 bases identical to TRBD1. V lost 9 bases to trimming and J lost 4 bases; unmatched junction nucleotides: 4. This CDR3 is 12 amino acids long. CDR1 is LNHDA, CDR2 SQIVND, per germline (reference sequence).

This clone came up once. V gene TRBV9 combines with J gene TRBJ2-5, with 7 nucleotides matching TRBD1. The germline CDR1 and CDR2 sequences are SGDLS and YYNGEE. Trimming removed 0 bases from V and 6 bases from J; junction bases left unmatched: 5. The CDR3 contains 14 residues. The CDR3 loop is CASSVEGRGQTQYF. In DNA, the CDR3 is TGTGCCAGCAGCGTAGAGGGTAGGGGGCAGACCCAGTACTTC.

This chain links TRBV7-3 with TRBJ2-1; 7 bases are shared with TRBD2. This CDR3 is built from 16 residues. Germline V gives CDR1 SGHTA, CDR2 FQGTGA. Unmatched junction bases numbered 13, after V lost 8 bases and J lost 3 bases. CDR3 nucleotides: TGTGCCAGCTCCGAAATCGGGACTAAGCGCTACAATGAGCAGTTCTTC. This encodes CASSEIGTKRYNEQFF.

The chain combines TRBV7-8 with TRBJ2-7; 12 positions agree with TRBD2. Germline V lookup: CDR1 SGHVS, CDR2 FQNEAQ. The J segment lost 6 bases and the V segment lost 5 bases, leaving 8 bases of the junction unmatched. The CDR3 runs 15 residues. CDR3 coding DNA: TGTGCCAGCAGCGCTCGACTAGCGGGAGAGCGCGAGCAGTACTTC. As protein: CASSARLAGEREQYF.

The rearrangement uses TRBV30 and TRBJ2-7, with 10 bases matching TRBD1. Germline V lookup: CDR1 GTSNPN, CDR2 SVGIG (reference sequence). Trimming took 4 bases from V and 4 from J; bases not matched to a gene: 7. This CDR3 comprises 14 residues. CDR3 DNA: TGTGCCTGGACCCCGGGACAGGGGTTTTACGAGCAGTACTTC. Its protein is CAWTPGQGFYEQYF.

The CDR3 protein is CASSLGVTDRNTGELFF. As DNA, the CDR3 is TGTGCCAGCAGCTTAGGGGTTACGGACAGGAACACCGGGGAGCTGTTTTTT. The V gene is TRBV11-2, the J gene TRBJ2-2; weak D call: TRBD1 (6 bases). Germline V gene sequence: CDR1 SGHAT, CDR2 FQNNGV. V was cut by 1 base and J by 1 base, with 13 bases left in between. CDR3 length: 17 residues.

The chain uses TRBV6-5 and TRBJ2-5, with 9 bases aligning to TRBD1. V shed 2 bases and J 4 bases; nucleotides not matched to a gene: 2. The CDR3 covers 14 residues. The germline CDR1 and CDR2 sequences are MNHEY and SVGAGI. The CDR3 nucleotides are TGTGCCAGCAGTTACCTGGACAGGGGAGAGACCCAGTACTTC. Amino acids: CASSYLDRGETQYF.

This chain uses TRBV5-6 with TRBJ2-7; TRBD2 matches 8 bases. The CDR3 loop spans 15 amino acids. The germline gives CDR1 SGHDT, CDR2 YYEEEE. V trimming: 4 bases; J trimming: 6 bases; junction bases outside the gene matches: 12. CDR3 DNA sequence: TGTGCCAGCAGCCTAAGAATAGCGGGAAGGGCCGAGCAGTACTTC. It codes for CASSLRIAGRAEQYF.

This clone was recorded a few times. The genes are TRBV5-4 and TRBJ2-5; perhaps TRBD1 as D (6 bases). The end of the DNA is better explained by TRBJ2-7, so the J call may be wrong. The V gene's germline CDR1 is SGHNT and CDR2 YYREEE (reference sequence). The CDR3 sequence is 14 residues long. The CDR3 here is CASSWADRSNEQYF. For the CDR3, the DNA is TGTGCCAGCAGCTGGGCTGACAGGAGTAACGAGCAGTACTTC.

The genes are TRBV28 and TRBJ2-6; TRBD1 matches at 9 bases. Trimming at V came to 5 bases and at J to 12 bases, leaving 11 bases not matched to a gene. Germline V gene data show CDR1 as MDHEN and CDR2 as SYDVKM. The CDR3 has 15 residues. Written as DNA, the CDR3 is TGTGCCAGCAGTCCACCCGGGACAGGGTCGACCGTCCTGACTTTC. Amino acids: CASSPPGTGSTVLTF.

The chain uses TRBV28 and TRBJ2-1, with 9 bases matching TRBD1. Germline CDR1 and CDR2: MDHEN and SYDVKM. The J segment lost 6 bases and the V segment lost 3 bases, leaving 3 bases of the junction unmatched. The CDR3 is 14 amino acids. In DNA, the CDR3 is TGTGCCAGCAGTTTTTTGACAGGGGGCAATGAGCAGTTCTTC. Its translation is CASSFLTGGNEQFF.

V and J are TRBV5-1 and TRBJ1-4, with TRBD1 matching over 7 bases. Germline V gene sequence: CDR1 SGHRS, CDR2 YFSETQ. CDR3 size: 16 residues. The V gene end was trimmed by 2 bases and the J gene end by 5 bases; junction bases not matched to a gene: 9. Written as DNA, the CDR3 is TGCGCCAGCAGCTTTGAAGGACAGGCTTTCAATGAAAAACTGTTTTTT. This sequence encodes CASSFEGQAFNEKLFF.

The genes are TRBV27 and TRBJ2-3; tentatively, D is TRBD1 (6 bases). The CDR3 loop spans 14 amino acids. Between the trimmed V and J ends, which lost 0 bases and 5 bases, there was a span of 9 bases. Germline V lookup: CDR1 MNHEY, CDR2 SMNVEV (reference sequence). CDR3 in amino acids: CASSLSAGVDTQYF. The DNA of the CDR3 is TGTGCCAGCAGTTTATCGGCAGGGGTAGATACGCAGTATTTT.

V usage is TRBV9 and J usage is TRBJ2-7; 9 nucleotides match TRBD2. V shed 4 bases, J shed 1 base, and the junction held 6 bases outside the gene matches. CDR1 SGDLS and CDR2 YYNGEE come from the germline V gene. This CDR3 region has 15 residues. CDR3 nucleotide sequence: TGTGCCAGCAGCCCCCTTAGCGGGAGTTCCTACGAGCAGTACTTC. Its translation: CASSPLSGSSYEQYF.

This clone was observed a single time. This rearrangement joins TRBV4-1 to TRBJ2-7; weak D call: TRBD1 (6 bases). Germline assignment: CDR1 MGHRA and CDR2 YSYEKL. Trimming left V 0 bases short and J 3 bases short, with 24 bases between. The CDR3 runs 19 residues. The chain's CDR3 is CASSQEPPINRDIDYEQYF. The CDR3 nucleotides read TGCGCCAGCAGCCAAGAGCCCCCCATTAACAGGGATATCGACTACGAGCAGTACTTC.

Only a few counts were recorded for this clone. The chain is built from TRBV2 and TRBJ2-7, with TRBD2 matching 9 bases. The CDR3 contains 15 residues. Germline trimming cut 3 bases from V and 3 bases from J; bases unmatched to any gene: 6. Germline V gene data show CDR1 as SNHLY and CDR2 as FYNNEI. CDR3 nucleotides: TGTGCCAGCAGTGAGAGGGCTAGCGGGAACTACGAGCAGTACTTC. It encodes CASSERASGNYEQYF. Using reference TRBV2 and TRBJ2-7 for the parts outside the CDR3, the full variable domain is EPEVTQTPSHQVTQMGQEVILRCVPISNHLYFYWYRQILGQKVEFLVSFYNNEISEKSEIFDDQFSVERPDGSNFTLKIRSTKLEDSAMYFCASSERASGNYEQYFGPGTRLTVT.

This chain links TRBV29-1 with TRBJ1-1; D is undetermined. V was shortened by 6 bases and J by 4 bases, with 12 bases between the two germline ends. Per the germline V gene, CDR1 is SQVTM and CDR2 is ANQGSEA. The CDR3 is 12 amino acids. In DNA, the CDR3 is TGCAGCGTAGGTTTTCGAGGCACTGAAGCTTTCTTT. Protein product: CSVGFRGTEAFF.

The chain has TRBV5-4 and TRBJ2-7; TRBD2 is a possible D gene (6 bases). Trimming removed 4 bases at V and 3 bases at J, with 14 bases between. The germline V gene has CDR1 SGHNT and CDR2 YYREEE (reference sequence). This CDR3 spans 14 amino acids. The CDR3 region has the DNA TGTGCCAGCAGCCGCGGGGCAGGGCGCTACGAGCAGTACTTC. Translating gives CASSRGAGRYEQYF.

The chain's CDR3 is CASSDSGLAASYEQYF. In nucleotides, the CDR3 is TGTGCCAGCAGTGACTCTGGGCTAGCGGCCTCCTACGAGCAGTACTTC. This chain connects TRBV6-4 to TRBJ2-7; 7 nucleotides agree with TRBD2. This CDR3 is built from 16 residues. The J segment lost 0 bases and the V segment lost 0 bases, leaving 5 bases of the junction unmatched. Germline-derived CDR1 and CDR2 are MRHNA and SNTAGT.

The chain is built from TRBV6-1 and TRBJ2-7, with D tentatively TRBD1 (7 bases). This CDR3 region has 13 residues. V lost 6 bases, J lost 6 bases, and 15 bases lay in between. Germline values: CDR1 MNHNS, CDR2 SASEGT. The CDR3 DNA reads TGTGCCAGCAGGCAGGGGGGCAGGGTCGAGCAGTACTTC. Translating gives CASRQGGRVEQYF.